The sequence of this T cell receptor (beta chain) was determined in a study of T cells in Graves' hyperthyroidism and ophthalmopathy (dated by TCRdb to between 2018 and 2021). About the study as a whole: Peripheral blood samples were taken at initial diagnosis, before any treatment was given. TCR V-J signatures able to tell the groups apart were searched for in a discovery cohort of 100 or so patients, of whom more than 40 had Graves' ophthalmopathy and roughly 58 had stable Graves' hyperthyroidism. After sampling, hyperthyroidism patients received methimazole starting at 30 mg daily, and ophthalmopathy patients received high-dose intravenous methylprednisolone. The study also compared thyroid tissue and blood T-cell repertoires from more than five Graves' hyperthyroidism patients. According to the paper, TCR Vbeta CDR3 sequencing was carried out on around 140 peripheral blood samples, which came from under 50 ophthalmopathy, approximately 78 hyperthyroidism and roughly 17 progressor patients. Prospective prediction of ophthalmopathy was tested in an independent validation cohort consisting of fewer than 20 hyperthyroidism patients and 15 or so patients who later progressed to ophthalmopathy. The approximately 100 discovery patients were randomly split 7:3 into training and test sets.

A patient counted as having stable Graves' hyperthyroidism if no progression to ophthalmopathy occurred over 18 months of follow-up. Hyperthyroidism patients were newly diagnosed, had a disease duration of under 2 months, and were aged 18 to 65 years. Exclusion was applied to patients with uncontrolled infections, other autoimmune diseases, pregnancy or lactation. Diagnoses were established on the basis of clinical symptoms, serum thyroxine and TRAb, thyroid ultrasound, and orbital computed tomography. PBMCs were isolated from 7.5 to 10 ml of fresh peripheral blood by Ficoll-Paque density gradient centrifugation. Trizol reagent was used to extract total RNA, and RNA quality was then checked on an Agilent 2100 Bioanalyzer. V ends up 5 bases short and J 6 bases short, with an unmatched junction base count of 11. Sequences SGHTA (CDR1) and FQGNSA (CDR2) are obtained from the germline V gene. The CDR3 spans 16 residues, from the cysteine through the phenylalanine. The retained sequence is limited to the CDR3, 48 bases, with the frame set at the first base.

As for this clonotype: Its binding antigen is unknown. Base qualities are missing; no much larger clone stands one base away.

Amplification of TCR beta CDR3 regions was carried out from RNA transcripts. For the first round of RT-PCR on the TCR CDR3, the HTBI primer set was used together with the Qiagen OneStep RT-PCR kit. Libraries were constructed in a second round of multiplex PCR, after which size selection and purification were carried out. Libraries were sequenced paired-end with 100 bp reads on an Illumina HiSeq2000. The published analysis was carried out like this. SOAPnuke was used to process the raw data, throwing out any read that contained adapters or uncalled bases, had a mean Phred below 15, or lacked an exact constant-primer or identifier match. High-quality paired reads were merged with COPE v1.2.5, and unique nucleotide sequences were defined as clonotypes. MiTCR v1.1 was used to align clonotypes to the IMGT TRBV, TRBD and TRBJ reference segments. Only V-J combinations with frequency above 0.0001, covering 99% to 99.2% of repertoires, were analysed. The TCS score was defined as the ratio of F50 (clonal expansion) to E x V (chaos), calculated using BLOSUM62-based TCRdist between CDR3 peptides within each V-J. Welch's t-statistics and random forest reduced approximately 520 V-J features to 13, which were used in a naive Bayes classifier (R e1071). TCRdb passed the public sequencing reads through fastp at Q25 and MiXCR, retaining productive beta sequences. Here each entry gathers all rows of one CDR3 protein and keeps the most common genes and DNA. TCRdb assigned the V and J calls; the authors' analysis was not used. For this sample there are roughly 93,000 distinct CDR3 sequences; over 50% appear just once. Roughly a quarter of the sample goes to the ten largest clones.

General findings and caveats noted by the study authors: Most expanded thyroid clonotypes (frequency above 0.001) were also detected in blood, suggesting blood repertoires may reflect thyroid immune responses. Sample size was not statistically predetermined, and investigators were not blinded to group allocation. Ophthalmopathy was separated from stable hyperthyroidism by a 13 V-J signature model, with 85% to 90% sensitivity and roughly 81% specificity obtained in cross-validation and 80%/75% obtained in testing. During validation, the model predicted progression to ophthalmopathy a median of about 5.9 months ahead of onset, with 70.59% sensitivity and 72% to 80% specificity.

The sequenced material came from blood. The origin of this receptor is a woman aged 40 to 50 with Graves' hyperthyroidism. The chain is assembled from TRBV7-2 and TRBJ2-3, and TRBD2 matches 10 of the central bases. The CDR3 protein: CASSTSSGSRGDTQYF. The DNA sequence is given as TGTGCCAGCAGCACCTCTAGCGGGAGTCGGGGGGATACGCAGTATTTT. When the CDR3 is completed using the reference TRBV7-2 and TRBJ2-3 genes on either side, the full variable domain is GAGVSQSPSNKVTEKGKDVELRCDPISGHTALYWYRQSLGQGLEFLIYFQGNSAPDKSGLPSDRFSAERTGGSVSTLTIQRTQQEDSAVYLCASSTSSGSRGDTQYFGPGTRLTVL.